The T cell receptor (beta chain) under discussion was sequenced for a study of cytomegalovirus exposure and HLA in healthy donors. General study findings and limits: Three chains tied to CMV proved CMV antigen-specific in vitro.

As for this clone: Its specificity is not known.

This CDR3 region has 16 residues. Trimming at V came to 0 bases and at J to 1 base, leaving 5 bases not matched to a gene. Germline V CDR1 and CDR2: SGHDT, YYEEEE. Libraries were prepared by immunoSEQ multiplex PCR; TCRdb keeps only in-frame clonotypes and omits some of them. Here the sample spans 140,000 or so clones, around 90% being singletons. This sequence joins TRBV5-6 and TRBJ1-1; TRBD1 matches 8 bases. This receptor was taken from a man between 18 and 29 years old in good health and CMV-seropositive. The sequenced sample consisted of PBMCs. The CDR3 loop reads CASSLAIGTGNTEAFF. The DNA for the CDR3 is TGTGCCAGCAGCTTGGCCATCGGGACAGGGAACACTGAAGCTTTCTTT.